The entry that follows covers one T cell receptor beta chain sequence. Its antigen is currently unknown. The data stem from a study of beta chain features in type 1 diabetes. Study conclusions and caveats: Possibly, sequencing cDNA over-represented cells that had high TCR expression levels. Shortening that was moderate but significant affected the TCRB CDR3s of Type 1 diabetes patients in all four CD4+ subsets. Whether HLA type affects TCRB rearrangement stayed undetermined in the present work.

The study reverse transcribed the entire isolated RNA, so it sequenced expressed TCRB transcripts. Generated by immunoSEQ multiplex PCR, the TCRdb table keeps only in-frame clones and is missing some. The table has about 230,000 clones, around 10% seen once. The CDR3 is 14 amino acids. Trimming removed 5 bases at V and 0 bases at J, with 13 bases between. The germline V gene encodes CDR1 GTSNPN and CDR2 SVGIG (reference sequence). The V and J genes are TRBV30 and TRBJ1-2; D call uncertain. The receptor was derived from a woman between 18 and 29 years old in good health. Specimen: naive CD4+ T cells from blood. The CDR3 nucleotides are TGTGCCTGGTCGCGGGGAGTAGCTAACTATGGCTACACCTTC. Its protein is CAWSRGVANYGYTF.